This T cell receptor beta chain was sequenced during a study of shared clonotypes between healthy human individuals. Naive CD8 cells lacked CD45RO and underwent positive selection for CCR7, leaving out terminally differentiated effector memory CD45RA+ cells. Only in-frame clones appear in the TCRdb table, and some are missing; sequencing was by immunoSEQ multiplex PCR. Of millions of clones detected, 85% to 95% appear once; the ten largest clones hold 1.5% to 2%. Germline V gene sequence: CDR1 MNHEY, CDR2 SMNVEV (reference sequence). This CDR3 spans 19 amino acids. The ends lost 5 bases at V and 3 bases at J; junction bases unmatched: 20.

The chain links TRBV27 to TRBJ2-7, with 9 bases matching TRBD1. The source of this sequence is a man between 18 and 29 years old in good health. Some clones in this sample may be carry-over from other donors' samples. The specimen was naive CD8+ T cells from PBMCs. CDR3: CASSPTNVLPGTGLYEQYF. DNA of the CDR3: TGTGCCAGCAGTCCTACAAACGTTCTCCCGGGGACAGGGCTCTACGAGCAGTACTTC.